Included here is one T cell receptor beta chain sequence, with context. The CDR3 spans 13 residues. Germline CDR1 is SQVTM and CDR2 is ANQGSEA. V lost 8 bases, J lost 3 bases, and 14 bases lay in between. The repertoire was sequenced with immunoSEQ multiplex PCR; TCRdb's copy has only in-frame clones and lacks some. The sample lists about 66,000 clones, around 84% occurring once. This sample is drawn from a study of blood T cell repertoires in COVID-19. The rearrangement uses TRBV29-1 and TRBJ2-1, with TRBD2 as a possible D gene (5 bases). The sequenced material came from peripheral blood. This receptor was obtained from a man in his fifties with active COVID-19. CDR3 region: CSSTPGFYNEQFF. CDR3 nucleotides: TGCAGCTCCACCCCGGGGTTCTACAATGAGCAGTTCTTC.